The 31 T cell receptor beta chains below were found in one sample sequenced in a study of PD-1 blockade in mismatch repair-deficient tumors. Sequencing was performed with immunoSEQ multiplex PCR; in TCRdb, only in-frame clones are kept and a portion is missing. In the table there are about 120,000 clones, roughly nine tenths of which are singletons. The sample was peripheral blood, taken 44 weeks after starting pembrolizumab. These receptors came from an adult with mismatch repair-deficient cancer.

This clone was observed a handful of times. The CDR3 here is CASSVAGRHGYTF. The CDR3 DNA is TGTGCCAGCAGCGTAGCAGGGAGGCATGGCTACACCTTC. This chain links TRBV9 with TRBJ1-2, with D possibly being TRBD1 (5 bases). V shed 0 bases and J shed 6 bases, with 9 bases lying between them. Germline CDR1 and CDR2: SGDLS and YYNGEE. This CDR3 is 13 amino acids long.

The chain employs TRBV19 and TRBJ2-2; 8 bases are shared with TRBD1. CDR3 length: 18 amino acids. With 3 bases clipped from V and 7 bases from J, the junction kept 16 bases outside the gene matches. CDR1 and CDR2 from the germline V gene are LNHDA and SQIVND (reference sequence). The CDR3 sequence is CASSILPPIRGRGGELFF. CDR3 DNA sequence: TGTGCCAGTAGTATCCTTCCTCCAATCAGGGGGCGGGGCGGGGAGCTGTTTTTT.

The genes are TRBV29-1 and TRBJ2-7; TRBD2 agrees at 8 bases. In germline, CDR1 is SQVTM, CDR2 ANQGSEA. The V segment lost 6 bases and the J segment 4 bases; nucleotides outside the gene matches: 5. This CDR3 contains 12 residues. The CDR3: CSVWTSQYEQYF. As DNA, the CDR3 is TGCAGCGTCTGGACTAGCCAATACGAGCAGTACTTC.

The chain is built from TRBV18 and TRBJ1-4; a weak D match, TRBD1 (6 bases). This CDR3 contains 15 residues. Germline V gene sequence: CDR1 KGHSH, CDR2 LQKENI. Trimming left V 3 bases short and J 3 bases short, with 11 bases between. This CDR3 is CASSPGQLANEKLFF. The CDR3 region has the DNA TGTGCCAGCTCACCCGGACAGCTAGCTAATGAAAAACTGTTTTTT.

V gene TRBV6-1 combines with J gene TRBJ1-2, with no clear D. This CDR3 region has 12 residues. Per the germline V gene, CDR1 is MNHNS and CDR2 is SASEGT. V lost 4 bases and J 2 bases, leaving 5 bases between the germline ends. CDR3: CASSAQNYGYTF. CDR3 in DNA: TGTGCCAGCAGTGCCCAGAACTATGGCTACACCTTC.

The chain is built from TRBV7-9 and TRBJ1-4; no clear D. The CDR3 sequence is 13 residues long. Trimming pared 1 base from V and 8 bases from J, leaving 8 bases between. The germline V gene has CDR1 SEHNR and CDR2 FQNEAQ (reference sequence). DNA of the CDR3: TGTGCCAGCAGCTTAGACACGGGGGAAAAACTGTTTTTT. Amino acids: CASSLDTGEKLFF.

V is TRBV4-1 and J is TRBJ1-2; D is uncertain. The germline gives CDR1 MGHRA, CDR2 YSYEKL. This CDR3 comprises 14 residues. The germline V and J ends were trimmed by 1 base and 4 bases, with 10 bases remaining between them. The CDR3 sequence is CASSQGRKGYGYTF. CDR3 sequence (DNA): TGCGCCAGCAGCCAAGGACGGAAAGGCTATGGCTACACCTTC.

The gene calls are TRBV29-1 and TRBJ2-2; no reliable D call. Germline values: CDR1 SQVTM, CDR2 ANQGSEA. V was trimmed by 6 bases and J by 1 base, leaving 6 bases between them. The CDR3 extends over 12 amino acids. For the CDR3, the DNA is TGCAGCGTCGGGTGGAACACCGGGGAGCTGTTTTTT. Protein: CSVGWNTGELFF.

This chain connects TRBV7-2 to TRBJ2-7, with D possibly being TRBD1 (6 bases). The CDR3 spans 14 residues. The germline V gene encodes CDR1 SGHTA and CDR2 FQGNSA. V gave up 4 bases and J gave up 0 bases, with 10 bases separating them. The CDR3 DNA reads as TGTGCCAGCAGCTCGGGACACTACTCCTACGAGCAGTACTTC. Amino acid sequence: CASSSGHYSYEQYF.

The chain links TRBV6-5 to TRBJ2-1, with 8 bases that match TRBD1. CDR3 size: 12 residues. Germline V gene data show CDR1 as MNHEY and CDR2 as SVGAGI. Germline trimming cut 8 bases from V and 5 bases from J; bases unmatched to any gene: 2. The CDR3 here is CASHRGDNEQFF. Here the CDR3 DNA reads TGTGCCAGCCACAGGGGGGACAATGAGCAGTTCTTC.

The chain employs TRBV7-6 and TRBJ1-5, with D uncertain. CDR3 length equals 14 residues. Germline CDR1 is SGHVS and CDR2 is FNYEAQ. V was shortened by 1 base and J by 4 bases, with 8 bases between the two germline ends. Written as DNA, the CDR3 is TGTGCCAGCAGCTTAGGATATACTAATCAGCCCCAGCATTTT. The encoded protein is CASSLGYTNQPQHF.

The chain links TRBV11-2 to TRBJ2-3; D gene uncertain. CDR3 length equals 16 residues. The V end lost 4 bases, the J end lost 1 base, and 15 bases lay between the germline ends. CDR1 SGHAT and CDR2 FQNNGV come from the germline V gene. In DNA, the CDR3 is TGTGCCAGCAGCTACTATAGGGTCATTGGCACAGATACGCAGTATTTT. Amino acids: CASSYYRVIGTDTQYF. Full variable domain (remainder filled in from reference TRBV11-2 and TRBJ2-3): EAGVAQSPRYKIIEKRQSVAFWCNPISGHATLYWYQQILGQGPKLLIQFQNNGVVDDSQLPKDRFSAERLKGVDSTLKIQPAKLEDSAVYLCASSYYRVIGTDTQYFGPGTRLTVL.

This sequence joins TRBV5-4 and TRBJ2-1; 14 bases fit TRBD2. In germline, CDR1 is SGHNT, CDR2 YYREEE (reference sequence). V gave up 4 bases and J gave up 6 bases; unmatched junction bases: 6. The CDR3 covers 16 residues. The CDR3 sequence is CASSQDGTSGSNEQFF. The CDR3 region has the DNA TGTGCCAGCAGCCAAGATGGGACTAGCGGGAGCAATGAGCAGTTCTTC. Looking up the rest from reference TRBV5-4 and TRBJ2-1 gives the full variable domain: ETGVTQSPTHLIKTRGQQVTLRCSSQSGHNTVSWYQQALGQGPQFIFQYYREEENGRGNFPPRFSGLQFPNYSSELNVNALELDDSALYLCASSQDGTSGSNEQFFGPGTRLTVL.

The chain's CDR3 is CASRPGARNTGELFF. In nucleotides, the CDR3 is TGCGCCAGTAGACCTGGAGCACGGAACACCGGGGAGCTGTTTTTT. The chain joins TRBV5-1 to TRBJ2-2; no clear D gene. The V end lost 8 bases, the J end lost 1 base, and 15 bases lay between the germline ends. Germline V gene lookup returns CDR1 SGHRS and CDR2 YFSETQ. This CDR3 comprises 15 residues. The whole variable domain, remainder taken from reference TRBV5-1 and TRBJ2-2, is KAGVTQTPRYLIKTRGQQVTLSCSPISGHRSVSWYQQTPGQGLQFLFEYFSETQRNKGNFPGRFSGRQFSNSRSEMNVSTLELGDSALYLCASRPGARNTGELFFGEGSRLTVL.

The chain joins TRBV28 to TRBJ1-5, with 7 bases identical to TRBD1. Losses at the gene ends were 3 bases for V and 4 bases for J; bases not matched to a gene: 15. CDR1 is MDHEN, CDR2 SYDVKM, per germline. The CDR3 extends over 18 amino acids. The chain's CDR3 is CASSFNWRVRGHNQPQHF. CDR3 bases: TGTGCCAGCAGTTTCAATTGGAGGGTTAGGGGGCATAATCAGCCCCAGCATTTT. The full variable domain, in which reference TRBV28 and TRBJ1-5 provide the parts outside the CDR3, is DVKVTQSSRYLVKRTGEKVFLECVQDMDHENMFWYRQDPGLGLRLIYFSYDVKMKEKGDIPEGYSVSREKKERFSLILESASTNQTSMYLCASSFNWRVRGHNQPQHFGDGTRLSIL.

V and J are TRBV7-2 and TRBJ2-7, with a tentative D call TRBD1 (5 bases). The V end lost 5 bases, the J end lost 0 bases, and 14 bases lay between the germline ends. This CDR3 is 15 amino acids long. Germline V gives CDR1 SGHTA, CDR2 FQGNSA. DNA for the CDR3: TGTGCCAGCAGCGCCGACAGTTTCAGCTCCTACGAGCAGTACTTC. Its translation is CASSADSFSSYEQYF.

The chain has TRBV5-1 and TRBJ1-1, with D unclear. The V gene's germline CDR1 is SGHRS and CDR2 YFSETQ. CDR3 length: 12 amino acids. With 2 bases removed from V and 3 bases from J, the gap between germline ends came to 5 bases. The chain's CDR3 is CASSFGDTEAFF. Written as DNA, the CDR3 is TGCGCCAGCAGCTTCGGGGACACTGAAGCTTTCTTT.

The genes are TRBV5-1 and TRBJ2-7; 8 bases line up with TRBD2. The V segment lost 0 bases and the J segment 5 bases; nucleotides outside the gene matches: 7. The CDR3 totals 15 residues. In germline, CDR1 is SGHRS, CDR2 YFSETQ. This CDR3 is CASSLVSAGVNEQYF. Written as DNA, the CDR3 is TGCGCCAGCAGCTTGGTGTCAGCGGGAGTCAACGAGCAGTACTTC.

Concerning this clone: Other DNA sequences in the sample encode the same CDR3. The chain links TRBV4-1 to TRBJ2-3; 10 positions match TRBD2. Germline V gene sequence: CDR1 MGHRA, CDR2 YSYEKL. V dropped 0 bases and J dropped 6; count of bases not matched to a gene: 6. The CDR3 runs 16 residues. The CDR3 protein is CASSQEAGGPGDTQYF. The CDR3 DNA reads as TGCGCCAGCAGCCAAGAAGCGGGAGGGCCTGGGGATACGCAGTATTTT.

The count of this clone is one. The chain uses TRBV7-2 and TRBJ2-4; 7 bases match TRBD1. Germline V gene lookup returns CDR1 SGHTA and CDR2 FQGNSA. There are 15 residues in the CDR3. Losses at the gene ends were 0 bases for V and 9 bases for J; bases not matched to a gene: 8. The CDR3 DNA reads as TGTGCCAGCAGCTTAGCAGGGGGCCCAAGTCGCATTCAGTACTTC. Amino acid sequence: CASSLAGGPSRIQYF.

The chain joins TRBV11-3 to TRBJ2-6; D gene uncertain. This CDR3 has 13 amino acids. CDR1 is SGHNT, CDR2 YENEEA, per germline. The ends were cut back, 6 bases at V and 4 bases at J, with 7 bases in the middle. The chain's CDR3 is CASSFVGANVLTF. Written as DNA, the CDR3 is TGTGCCAGCAGTTTCGTCGGGGCCAACGTCCTGACTTTC. Full variable domain (outside the CDR3, taken from reference TRBV11-3 and TRBJ2-6): EAGVVQSPRYKIIEKKQPVAFWCNPISGHNTLYWYLQNLGQGPELLIRYENEEAVDDSQLPKDRFSAERLKGVDSTLKIQPAELGDSAVYLCASSFVGANVLTFGAGSRLTVL.

The chain combines TRBV4-2 with TRBJ2-5; TRBD1 aligns across 8 bases. V was clipped by 4 bases and J by 1 base; unmatched bases: 5. The length of the CDR3 is 15 residues. Germline V gives CDR1 LGHNA, CDR2 YNFKEQ. The chain's CDR3 is CASSLRTGPQETQYF. CDR3 in DNA: TGTGCCAGCAGCCTCCGGACAGGGCCCCAAGAGACCCAGTACTTC.

The chain has TRBV18 and TRBJ2-7; D may be TRBD2 (6 bases). Germline V gene data show CDR1 as KGHSH and CDR2 as LQKENI. Trimming left V 3 bases short and J 1 base short, with 13 bases between. The CDR3 is 15 residues long. The CDR3 nucleotides read TGTGCCAGCTCACCGGTAGGGGCGGGATCCTACGAGCAGTACTTC. As protein: CASSPVGAGSYEQYF.

Regarding this clone: At one end, the junction sequence differs from germline, possibly due to a read error. The rearrangement links TRBV7-2 to TRBJ1-2; D remains ambiguous. The CDR3 totals 16 residues. CDR1 SGHTA and CDR2 FQGNSA come from the germline V gene. CDR3 loop: CASSLASDVSNYGYTF. CDR3 nucleotides: TGTGCCAGCAGCCTAGCCTCGGACGTGTCTAACTATGGCTACACCTTC.

V gene TRBV28 combines with J gene TRBJ2-3; no clear D. This CDR3 is built from 15 residues. Trimming removed 3 bases from V and 2 bases from J, with 12 bases in between. Germline V CDR1 and CDR2: MDHEN, SYDVKM. This CDR3 reads CASSLPSGFTDTQYF. CDR3 sequence (DNA): TGTGCCAGCAGTTTGCCGTCTGGATTCACAGATACGCAGTATTTT.

V gene TRBV27 combines with J gene TRBJ1-4; 8 bases fit TRBD1. This CDR3 has 19 residues. The trim removed 0 bases at V and 5 bases at J, leaving 14 bases unmatched. The V gene's germline CDR1 is MNHEY and CDR2 SMNVEV (reference sequence). CDR3 DNA: TGTGCCAGCAGTTTATCGGACAGGGTGCACCCAGACCTAAATGAAAAACTGTTTTTT. Amino acids: CASSLSDRVHPDLNEKLFF.

J is TRBJ1-1 and V is TRBV5-5, with D unresolved. The CDR3 has 16 residues. CDR1 and CDR2 from the germline V gene are SGHKS and YYEKEE (reference sequence). V was cut by 4 bases and J by 1 base, with 17 bases left in between. The CDR3 sequence: CASSLGQIGSNTEAFF. In DNA form, the CDR3 reads TGTGCCAGCAGCCTTGGCCAGATCGGATCGAACACTGAAGCTTTCTTT.

The chain recombines TRBV19 with TRBJ2-6; D is uncertain. Trimming cost V 7 bases and J 0 bases, with 4 bases left between them. The CDR3 consists of 13 residues. Germline values: CDR1 LNHDA, CDR2 SQIVND (reference sequence). CDR3 DNA: TGTGCCAGTAAGATCTCTGGGGCCAACGTCCTGACTTTC. As protein: CASKISGANVLTF.

V usage is TRBV7-2 and J usage is TRBJ2-2, with TRBD2 matching over 9 bases. CDR1 SGHTA and CDR2 FQGNSA come from the germline V gene. The CDR3 loop spans 15 amino acids. Losses at the gene ends were 3 bases for V and 4 bases for J; bases not matched to a gene: 3. In DNA form, the CDR3 reads TGTGCCAGCAGCTTTCTAGCGGGGATCACCGGGGAGCTGTTTTTT. Its protein is CASSFLAGITGELFF.

This chain joins TRBV6-5 and TRBJ2-7, with 9 bases matching TRBD1. Per the germline V gene, CDR1 is MNHEY and CDR2 is SVGAGI. Germline trimming cut 5 bases from V and 0 bases from J; bases unmatched to any gene: 2. The CDR3 has 14 amino acids. CDR3 DNA: TGTGCCAGCAGTCCGGGACAGGGCTCCTACGAGCAGTACTTC. It yields the protein CASSPGQGSYEQYF.

The chain links TRBV6-5 to TRBJ2-7; possible D gene TRBD2, 6 bases. The CDR3 spans 14 residues. The germline V gene has CDR1 MNHEY and CDR2 SVGAGI. Trimming took off 5 bases at V and 3 bases at J, with 14 bases between the two ends. The CDR3 loop reads CASSTEGEVYEQYF. As DNA, the CDR3 is TGTGCCAGCAGTACGGAAGGGGAGGTCTACGAGCAGTACTTC.